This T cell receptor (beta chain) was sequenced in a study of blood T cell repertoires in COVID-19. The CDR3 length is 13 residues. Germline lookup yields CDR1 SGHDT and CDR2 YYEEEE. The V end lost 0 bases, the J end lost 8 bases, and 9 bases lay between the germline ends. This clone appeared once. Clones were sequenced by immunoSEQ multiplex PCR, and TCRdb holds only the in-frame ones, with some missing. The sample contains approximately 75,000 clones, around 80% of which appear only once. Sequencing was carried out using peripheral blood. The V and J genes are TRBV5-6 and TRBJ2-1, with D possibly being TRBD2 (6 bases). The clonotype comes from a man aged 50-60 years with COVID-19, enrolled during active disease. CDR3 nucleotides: TGTGCCAGCAGCTTGGTGGAGGGGCATGAGCAGTTCTTC. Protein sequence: CASSLVEGHEQFF.